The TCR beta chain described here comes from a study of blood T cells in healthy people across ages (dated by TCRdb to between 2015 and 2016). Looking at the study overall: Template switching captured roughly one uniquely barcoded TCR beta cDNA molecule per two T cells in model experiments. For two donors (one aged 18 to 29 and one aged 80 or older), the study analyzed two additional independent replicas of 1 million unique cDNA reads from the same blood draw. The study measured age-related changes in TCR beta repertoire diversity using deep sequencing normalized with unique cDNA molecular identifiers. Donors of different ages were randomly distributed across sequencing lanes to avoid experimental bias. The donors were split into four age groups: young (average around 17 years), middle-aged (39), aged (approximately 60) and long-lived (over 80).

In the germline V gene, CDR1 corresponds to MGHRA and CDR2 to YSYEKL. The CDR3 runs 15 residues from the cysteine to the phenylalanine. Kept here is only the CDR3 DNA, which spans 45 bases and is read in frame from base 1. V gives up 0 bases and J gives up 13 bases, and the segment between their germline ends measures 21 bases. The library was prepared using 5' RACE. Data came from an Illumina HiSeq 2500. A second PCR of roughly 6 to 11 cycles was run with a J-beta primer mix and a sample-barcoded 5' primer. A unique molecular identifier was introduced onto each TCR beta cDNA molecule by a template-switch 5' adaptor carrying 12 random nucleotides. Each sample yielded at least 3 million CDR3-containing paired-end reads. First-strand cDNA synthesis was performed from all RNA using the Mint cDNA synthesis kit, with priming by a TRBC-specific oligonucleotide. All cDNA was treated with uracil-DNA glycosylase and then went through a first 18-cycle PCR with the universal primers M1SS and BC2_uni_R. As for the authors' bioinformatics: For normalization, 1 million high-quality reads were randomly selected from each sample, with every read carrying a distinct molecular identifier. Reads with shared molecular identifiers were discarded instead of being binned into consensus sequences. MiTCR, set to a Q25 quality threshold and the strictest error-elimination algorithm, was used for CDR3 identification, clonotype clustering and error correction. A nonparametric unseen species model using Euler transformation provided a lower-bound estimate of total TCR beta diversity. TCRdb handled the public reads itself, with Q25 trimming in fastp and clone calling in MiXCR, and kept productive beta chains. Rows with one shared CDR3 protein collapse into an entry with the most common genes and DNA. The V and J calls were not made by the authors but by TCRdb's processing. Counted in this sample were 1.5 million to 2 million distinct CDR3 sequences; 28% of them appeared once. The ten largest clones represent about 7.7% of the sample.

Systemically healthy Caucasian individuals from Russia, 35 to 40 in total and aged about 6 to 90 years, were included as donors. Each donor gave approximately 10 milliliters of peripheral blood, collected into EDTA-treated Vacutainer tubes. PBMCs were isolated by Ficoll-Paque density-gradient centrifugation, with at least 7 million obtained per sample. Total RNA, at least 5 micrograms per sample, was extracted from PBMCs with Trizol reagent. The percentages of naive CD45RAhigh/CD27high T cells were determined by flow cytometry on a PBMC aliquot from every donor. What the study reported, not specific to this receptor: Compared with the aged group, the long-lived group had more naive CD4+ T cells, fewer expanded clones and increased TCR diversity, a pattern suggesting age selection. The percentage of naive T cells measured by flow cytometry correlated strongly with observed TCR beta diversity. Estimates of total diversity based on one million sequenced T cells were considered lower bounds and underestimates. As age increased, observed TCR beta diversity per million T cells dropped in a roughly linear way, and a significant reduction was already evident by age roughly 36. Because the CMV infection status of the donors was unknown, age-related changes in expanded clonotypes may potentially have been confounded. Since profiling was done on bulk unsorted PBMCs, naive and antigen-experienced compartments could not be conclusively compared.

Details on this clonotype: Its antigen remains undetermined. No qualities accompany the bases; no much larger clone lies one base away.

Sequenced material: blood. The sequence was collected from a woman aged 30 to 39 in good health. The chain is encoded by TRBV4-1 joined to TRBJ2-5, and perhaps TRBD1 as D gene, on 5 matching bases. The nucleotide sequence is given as TGCGCCAGCAGCCAAGAGGGGCGGCAGGGCTCGCCCTCGTACTTC. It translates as CASSQEGRQGSPSYF.